This T cell receptor (beta chain) was profiled in a study of neurological immune-mediated disorders. Study-wide findings and caveats: TCR clonal expansion peaked in HTLV-1-associated myelopathy patients and was lowest in multiple sclerosis patients. Among 34 multiple sclerosis patients, 18 had repertoires that phylogenetic grouping placed in one related-CDR3 cluster, a possible signature.

The cDNA was generated through 5'RACE incorporating 10-nucleotide random UMIs. In TCRdb, the 5' RACE reads were re-called with MiXCR into one record per CDR3 protein. In the table there are some 65,000 distinct CDR3 sequences, around 4% of which are singletons. Regarding this clonotype: What it binds is unknown.

V lost 5 bases, J lost 4 bases, and 12 bases lay in between. The CDR3 spans 14 residues. Germline V CDR1 and CDR2: SGHTA, FQGNSA. The TCR originated in a man in his fifties or sixties with multiple sclerosis. V usage is TRBV7-2 and J usage is TRBJ1-5; no clear D. The sample taken for sequencing was PBMCs. The CDR3 region is CASSQDGGNQPQHF. CDR3 sequence (DNA): TGTGCCAGCAGCCAGGACGGCGGTAATCAGCCCCAGCATTTT. Full variable domain (missing parts from reference TRBV7-2 and TRBJ1-5): GAGVSQSPSNKVTEKGKDVELRCDPISGHTALYWYRQSLGQGLEFLIYFQGNSAPDKSGLPSDRFSAERTGGSVSTLTIQRTQQEDSAVYLCASSQDGGNQPQHFGDGTRLSIL.